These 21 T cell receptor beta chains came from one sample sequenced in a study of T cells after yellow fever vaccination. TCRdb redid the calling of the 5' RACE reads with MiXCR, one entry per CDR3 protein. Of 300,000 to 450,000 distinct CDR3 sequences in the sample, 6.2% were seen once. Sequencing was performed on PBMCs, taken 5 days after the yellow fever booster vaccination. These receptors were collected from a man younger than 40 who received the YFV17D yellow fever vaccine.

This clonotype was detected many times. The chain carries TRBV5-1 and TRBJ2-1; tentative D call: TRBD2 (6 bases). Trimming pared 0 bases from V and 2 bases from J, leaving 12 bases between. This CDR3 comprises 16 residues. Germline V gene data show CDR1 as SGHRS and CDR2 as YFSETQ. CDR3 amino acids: CASSLGTGGTYNEQFF. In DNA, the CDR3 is TGCGCCAGCAGCTTGGGTACCGGCGGGACCTACAATGAGCAGTTCTTC.

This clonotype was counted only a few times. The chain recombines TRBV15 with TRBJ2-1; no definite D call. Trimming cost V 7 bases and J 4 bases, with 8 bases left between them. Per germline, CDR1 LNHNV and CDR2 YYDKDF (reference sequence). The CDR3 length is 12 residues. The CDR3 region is CATNKDYNEQFF. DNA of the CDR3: TGTGCCACCAATAAGGATTACAATGAGCAGTTCTTC.

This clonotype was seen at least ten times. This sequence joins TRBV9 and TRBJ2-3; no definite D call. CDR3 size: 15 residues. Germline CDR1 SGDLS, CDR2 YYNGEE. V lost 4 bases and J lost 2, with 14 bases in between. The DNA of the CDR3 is TGTGCCAGCAGCCACGGGCAGTCGGTCACAGATACGCAGTATTTT. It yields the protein CASSHGQSVTDTQYF.

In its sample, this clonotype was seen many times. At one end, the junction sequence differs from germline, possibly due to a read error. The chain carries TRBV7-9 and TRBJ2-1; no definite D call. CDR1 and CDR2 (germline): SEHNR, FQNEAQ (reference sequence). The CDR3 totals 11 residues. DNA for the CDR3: TGTGCCAGCAGTTTAGGTAGTGAGCAGTTCTTC. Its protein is CASSLGSEQFF.

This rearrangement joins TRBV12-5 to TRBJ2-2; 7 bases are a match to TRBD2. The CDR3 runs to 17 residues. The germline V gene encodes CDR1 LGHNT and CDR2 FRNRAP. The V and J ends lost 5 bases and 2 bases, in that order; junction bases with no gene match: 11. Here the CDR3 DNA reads TGTGCTAGTGGTGCTTCACGAGCTAGCGGTAACACCGGGGAGCTGTTTTTT. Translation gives CASGASRASGNTGELFF.

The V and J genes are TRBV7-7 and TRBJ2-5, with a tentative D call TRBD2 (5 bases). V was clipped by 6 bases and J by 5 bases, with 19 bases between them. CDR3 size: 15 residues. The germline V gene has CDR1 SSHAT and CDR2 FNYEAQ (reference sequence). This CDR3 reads CASSNGPALGETQYF. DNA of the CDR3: TGTGCCAGCAGTAACGGACCGGCACTAGGGGAGACCCAGTACTTC.

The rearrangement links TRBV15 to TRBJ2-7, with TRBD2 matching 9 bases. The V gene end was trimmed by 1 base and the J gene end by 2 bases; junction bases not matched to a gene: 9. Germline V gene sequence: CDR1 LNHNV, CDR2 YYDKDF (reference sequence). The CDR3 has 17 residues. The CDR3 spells CATSRGSQREAPYEQYF. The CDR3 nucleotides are TGTGCCACCAGCAGAGGGTCCCAGCGGGAGGCTCCCTACGAGCAGTACTTC.

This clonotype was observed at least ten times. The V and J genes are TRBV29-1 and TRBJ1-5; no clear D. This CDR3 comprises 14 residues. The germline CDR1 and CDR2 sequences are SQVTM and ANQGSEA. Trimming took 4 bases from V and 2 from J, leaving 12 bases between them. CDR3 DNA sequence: TGCAGCGTTGGTGAGACCCGGGGCAATCAGCCCCAGCATTTT. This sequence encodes CSVGETRGNQPQHF.

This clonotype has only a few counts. The CDR3 spells CSVEVSAGGTQYF. CDR3 nucleotides: TGCAGCGTTGAAGTATCCGCAGGGGGGACCCAGTACTTC. V gene TRBV29-1 combines with J gene TRBJ2-5; the match to TRBD1 covers 7 bases. V trimming: 1 base; J trimming: 7 bases; junction bases outside the gene matches: 6. CDR1 is SQVTM and CDR2 is ANQGSEA in the germline V gene. The CDR3 is 13 amino acids.

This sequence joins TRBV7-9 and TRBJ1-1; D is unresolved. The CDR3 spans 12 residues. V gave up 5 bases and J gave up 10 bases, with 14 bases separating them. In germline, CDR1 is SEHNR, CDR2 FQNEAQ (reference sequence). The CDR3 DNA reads TGTGCCAGCAGCGCACAGCCCCTGCGAGCTTTCTTT. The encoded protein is CASSAQPLRAFF.

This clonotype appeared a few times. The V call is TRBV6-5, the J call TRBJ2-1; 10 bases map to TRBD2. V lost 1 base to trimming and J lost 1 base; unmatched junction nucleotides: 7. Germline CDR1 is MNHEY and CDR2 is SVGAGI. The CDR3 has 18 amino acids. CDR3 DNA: TGTGCCAGCAGTTACTTATATGGACTAGCGGCTTCCTACAATGAGCAGTTCTTC. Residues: CASSYLYGLAASYNEQFF.

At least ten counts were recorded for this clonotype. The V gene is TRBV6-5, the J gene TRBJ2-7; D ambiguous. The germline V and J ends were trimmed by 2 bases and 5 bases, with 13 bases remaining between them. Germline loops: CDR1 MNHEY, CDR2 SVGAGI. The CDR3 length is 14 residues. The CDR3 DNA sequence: TGTGCCAGCAGTTACGGTTTGAACGGCCACGAGCAGTACTTC. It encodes CASSYGLNGHEQYF.

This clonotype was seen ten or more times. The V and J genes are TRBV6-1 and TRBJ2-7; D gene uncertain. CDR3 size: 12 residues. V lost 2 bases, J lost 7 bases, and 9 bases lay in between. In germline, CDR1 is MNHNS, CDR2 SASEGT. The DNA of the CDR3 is TGTGCCAGCAGTGAACAGGCTTATGAGCAGTACTTC. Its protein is CASSEQAYEQYF.

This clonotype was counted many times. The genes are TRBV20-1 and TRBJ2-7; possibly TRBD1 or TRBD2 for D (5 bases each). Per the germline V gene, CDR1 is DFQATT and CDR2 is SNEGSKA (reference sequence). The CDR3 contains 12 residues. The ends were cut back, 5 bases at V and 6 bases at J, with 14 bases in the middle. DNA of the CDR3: TGCAGTGCTTCCCCCGGGACCGGCGAGCAGTACTTC. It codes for CSASPGTGEQYF.

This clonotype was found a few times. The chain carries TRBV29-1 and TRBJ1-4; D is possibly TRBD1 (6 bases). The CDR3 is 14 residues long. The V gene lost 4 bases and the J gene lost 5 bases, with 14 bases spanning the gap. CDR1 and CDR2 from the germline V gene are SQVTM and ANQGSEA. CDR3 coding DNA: TGCAGCGTTGCAGGGACAATGACCAATGAAAAACTGTTTTTT. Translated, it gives CSVAGTMTNEKLFF.

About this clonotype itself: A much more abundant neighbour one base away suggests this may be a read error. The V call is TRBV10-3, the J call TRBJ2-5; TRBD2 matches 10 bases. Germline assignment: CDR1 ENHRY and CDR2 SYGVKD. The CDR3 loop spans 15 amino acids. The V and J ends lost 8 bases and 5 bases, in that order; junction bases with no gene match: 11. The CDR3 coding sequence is TGTGCCATCTCACAACTAGCGGGGAGTCTGGAGACCCAGTACTTC. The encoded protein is CAISQLAGSLETQYF.

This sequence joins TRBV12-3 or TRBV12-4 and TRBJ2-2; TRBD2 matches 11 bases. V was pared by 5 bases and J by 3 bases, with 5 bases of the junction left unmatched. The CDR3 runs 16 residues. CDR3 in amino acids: CASSPSGRKHTGELFF. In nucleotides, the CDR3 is TGTGCCAGCAGTCCTAGCGGGAGGAAACACACCGGGGAGCTGTTTTTT.

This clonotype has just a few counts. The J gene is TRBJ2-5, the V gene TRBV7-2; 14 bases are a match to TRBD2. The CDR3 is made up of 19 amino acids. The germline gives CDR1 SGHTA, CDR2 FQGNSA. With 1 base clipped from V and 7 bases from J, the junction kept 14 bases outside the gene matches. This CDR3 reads CASSLGLRLAGGLVGTQYF. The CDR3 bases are TGTGCCAGCAGCTTAGGGCTCAGACTAGCGGGAGGGTTGGTCGGGACCCAGTACTTC.

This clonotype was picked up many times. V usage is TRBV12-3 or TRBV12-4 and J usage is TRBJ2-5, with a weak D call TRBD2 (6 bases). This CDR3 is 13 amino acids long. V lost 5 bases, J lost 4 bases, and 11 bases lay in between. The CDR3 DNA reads TGTGCCAGCAGTCCCGGGGGAAGAGAGACCCAGTACTTC. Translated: CASSPGGRETQYF.

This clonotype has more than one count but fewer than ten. The CDR3: CASSSIKIIRQRRQSYEQYF. The CDR3 coding sequence is TGTGCCAGCAGCTCGATCAAGATCATCCGGCAGCGGAGACAGAGCTACGAGCAGTACTTC. This rearrangement joins TRBV11-2 to TRBJ2-7; D possibly uses TRBD1 or TRBD2 (5 bases each). CDR1 and CDR2 from the germline V gene are SGHAT and FQNNGV. The CDR3 is 20 residues long. The V end was cut by 4 bases, the J end by 3 bases, with 31 bases between.

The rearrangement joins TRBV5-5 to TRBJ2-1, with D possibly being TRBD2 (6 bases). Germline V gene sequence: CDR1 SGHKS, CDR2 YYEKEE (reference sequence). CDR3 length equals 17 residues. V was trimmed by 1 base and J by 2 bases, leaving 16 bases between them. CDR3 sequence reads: CASSLYTSSNTYNEQFF. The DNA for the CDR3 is TGTGCCAGCAGCTTGTACACTAGCAGTAATACCTACAATGAGCAGTTCTTC.